The entry that follows covers one TCR beta chain sequence. The antigen is unknown. A read error is possible here, since a much larger clone lies one base away. TCRbeta library construction was performed incorporating unique molecular identifiers. In TCRdb, the PCR reads were re-called with MiXCR into one record per CDR3 protein. The sample has 480,000 or so distinct CDR3 sequences; roughly 10% are singletons. CDR1 and CDR2 from the germline V gene are LGHNA and YSLEER. Trimming at V came to 0 bases and at J to 9 bases, leaving 10 bases not matched to a gene. The CDR3 contains 18 residues. The sample comes from a study of T-cell reconstitution after alpha-beta-depleted transplantation in children. General study points: At around two months after transplant, the alpha-beta T cells were reportedly derived from several hundred expanded clones that came from non-depleted graft cells. T cells produced anew were the main source of T-cell counts and diversity one year after transplant.

The sequence was obtained from a child younger than 10 with inherited bone marrow failure, due to receive a stem cell transplant. The sequencing used PBMCs, collected before TCRalphabeta/CD19-depleted stem cell transplant. This chain links TRBV4-3 with TRBJ2-2; 13 bases line up with TRBD2. In DNA, the CDR3 is TGCGCCAGCAGCCAAGAAGGACTAGCGGGAGAGGGGACCTGGGAGCTGTTTTTT. It yields the protein CASSQEGLAGEGTWELFF.